The 27 T cell receptor beta chains in this list originate from one sample, sequenced in a study of blood T cell repertoires in COVID-19. TCRdb keeps only in-frame clones here, not all; method: immunoSEQ multiplex PCR. This table has about 310,000 clones, roughly 90% appearing once. Sample: PBMCs or T cells enriched from blood (not recorded which). The source is a man in his sixties who had recovered from COVID-19.

The rearrangement uses TRBV28 and TRBJ1-5, with a weak D call TRBD1 (6 bases). V dropped 8 bases and J dropped 7 bases, with 21 bases sitting between them. The CDR3 totals 15 residues. Germline CDR1 and CDR2: MDHEN and SYDVKM. The CDR3 DNA is TGTGCCAGCTTTCCTCTGGGGGGGGGCATACAGCCCCAGCATTTT. Translating gives CASFPLGGGIQPQHF.

The genes are TRBV28 and TRBJ1-4, with D possibly matching TRBD1 (5 bases). This CDR3 region has 13 residues. CDR1 and CDR2 (germline): MDHEN, SYDVKM. Trimming took off 3 bases at V and 6 bases at J, with 8 bases between the two ends. CDR3 in DNA: TGTGCCAGCAGTTTGAAGGGGTATGAAAAACTGTTTTTT. It specifies CASSLKGYEKLFF.

The chain joins TRBV18 to TRBJ2-5, with TRBD1 matching 10 bases. Germline V gives CDR1 KGHSH, CDR2 LQKENI. CDR3 length equals 14 residues. V gave up 3 bases and J gave up 4 bases; unmatched junction bases: 2. The CDR3 DNA reads TGTGCCAGCTCACCCTGGACAGGGGGAGAGACCCAGTACTTC. This gives the protein CASSPWTGGETQYF.

The V gene is TRBV5-1, the J gene TRBJ2-1, with 12 bases that match TRBD2. CDR1 and CDR2 from the germline V gene are SGHRS and YFSETQ. J gave up 7 bases and V 2 bases, and 10 bases lay outside the gene matches. The CDR3 has 17 amino acids. CDR3 protein: CASSLKIRLAGVNEQFF. In DNA, the CDR3 is TGCGCCAGCAGCTTAAAGATTCGACTAGCGGGAGTGAATGAGCAGTTCTTC. The full variable domain, completed using reference TRBV5-1 and TRBJ2-1, is KAGVTQTPRYLIKTRGQQVTLSCSPISGHRSVSWYQQTPGQGLQFLFEYFSETQRNKGNFPGRFSGRQFSNSRSEMNVSTLELGDSALYLCASSLKIRLAGVNEQFFGPGTRLTVL.

The rearrangement joins TRBV18 to TRBJ2-1; 12 bases line up with TRBD2. Germline V gene data show CDR1 as KGHSH and CDR2 as LQKENI. Trimming removed 5 bases from V and 8 bases from J; junction bases left unmatched: 13. This CDR3 is 17 amino acids long. CDR3 region: CASSSLPGLAGQDEQFF. The CDR3 nucleotides read TGTGCCAGCTCATCATTACCGGGACTAGCGGGTCAGGATGAGCAGTTCTTC.

In its sample, this clone was seen a few times. This chain links TRBV6-4 with TRBJ2-3, with D perhaps TRBD1 (5 bases). V was trimmed by 2 bases and J by 1 base, leaving 10 bases between them. Germline V gene sequence: CDR1 MRHNA, CDR2 SNTAGT. The CDR3 consists of 15 residues. For the CDR3, the DNA is TGTGCCAGCAGTGACCGTGGGGCCGGCACAGATACGCAGTATTTT. It yields the protein CASSDRGAGTDTQYF.

The chain uses TRBV11-2 and TRBJ2-1, with D possibly being TRBD2 (5 bases). Trimming shortened V by 4 bases and J by 0 bases, and 16 bases separated the two germline ends. This CDR3 is 17 amino acids long. The germline gives CDR1 SGHAT, CDR2 FQNNGV. Here the CDR3 reads CASSSPPSGDSYNEQFF. As DNA, the CDR3 is TGTGCCAGCAGCTCCCCCCCCAGCGGAGACTCCTACAATGAGCAGTTCTTC.

The genes are TRBV3-1 (or the pseudogene TRBV3-2) and TRBJ2-5, with 8 bases that match TRBD1. CDR1 is LGHDT, CDR2 YNNKEL, per germline (reference sequence). CDR3 length: 15 amino acids. J lost 6 bases, V lost 0 bases, and 6 bases had no gene match. The CDR3 coding sequence is TGTGCCAGCAGCCAAGATAGGACAGGGAGCCAGACCCAGTACTTC. Its translation: CASSQDRTGSQTQYF.

The chain has TRBV2 and TRBJ2-6; D is perhaps TRBD1 (5 bases). This CDR3 is built from 16 residues. V was shortened by 8 bases and J by 2 bases, with 16 bases between the two germline ends. The germline gives CDR1 SNHLY, CDR2 FYNNEI. This CDR3 is CASSDTGIPGANVLTF. The CDR3 region has the DNA TGTGCCAGCTCGGACACCGGAATCCCTGGGGCCAACGTCCTGACTTTC. The variable domain in full, completed from reference TRBV2 and TRBJ2-6, reads EPEVTQTPSHQVTQMGQEVILRCVPISNHLYFYWYRQILGQKVEFLVSFYNNEISEKSEIFDDQFSVERPDGSNFTLKIRSTKLEDSAMYFCASSDTGIPGANVLTFGAGSRLTVL.

The rearrangement joins TRBV12-3 or TRBV12-4 to TRBJ1-5; a possible D gene is TRBD1 (5 bases). Between the trimmed V and J ends, which lost 10 bases and 2 bases, there was a span of 12 bases. CDR3 length: 13 amino acids. The CDR3 sequence: CAIQDSGNQPQHF. CDR3 nucleotide sequence: TGTGCCATCCAAGACAGCGGCAATCAGCCCCAGCATTTT.

This sequence joins TRBV11-2 and TRBJ2-7, with D uncertain. V was trimmed by 0 bases and J by 3 bases, leaving 6 bases between them. This CDR3 has 13 residues. CDR1 is SGHAT, CDR2 FQNNGV, per germline. The CDR3 DNA is TGTGCCAGCAGCTTAGAAGCATTCTACGAGCAGTACTTC. It specifies CASSLEAFYEQYF. Based on the CDR3 plus reference TRBV11-2 and TRBJ2-7, the full variable domain is EAGVAQSPRYKIIEKRQSVAFWCNPISGHATLYWYQQILGQGPKLLIQFQNNGVVDDSQLPKDRFSAERLKGVDSTLKIQPAKLEDSAVYLCASSLEAFYEQYFGPGTRLTVT.

The chain has TRBV28 and TRBJ1-3; TRBD1 agrees at 7 bases. V dropped 0 bases and J dropped 4; count of bases not matched to a gene: 3. The length of the CDR3 is 15 residues. CDR1 is MDHEN and CDR2 is SYDVKM in the germline V gene. CDR3 sequence (DNA): TGTGCCAGCAGTTTATGGACAGGGACAGGAAACACCATATATTTT. It is translated as CASSLWTGTGNTIYF.

The table lists this clone with a few counts. The J gene is TRBJ1-4, the V gene TRBV27; TRBD1 matches 11 bases. The CDR3 is 14 amino acids. Germline CDR1 MNHEY, CDR2 SMNVEV (reference sequence). The J segment lost 8 bases and the V segment lost 3 bases, leaving 2 bases of the junction unmatched. The CDR3 spells CASSFWTGGEKLFF. The DNA of the CDR3 is TGTGCCAGCAGTTTCTGGACAGGGGGCGAAAAACTGTTTTTT.

This clone was seen once. This sequence joins TRBV28 and TRBJ1-6; the D gene is possibly TRBD1 (5 bases). V lost 3 bases, J lost 3 bases, and 12 bases lay in between. The CDR3 has 16 amino acids. CDR1 MDHEN and CDR2 SYDVKM come from the germline V gene. The CDR3, as DNA: TGTGCCAGCAGTTTGCCAGACGACAGCTATAATTCACCCCTCCACTTT. It yields the protein CASSLPDDSYNSPLHF.

This chain joins TRBV6-2 or TRBV6-3 and TRBJ2-2, with D possibly being TRBD2 (5 bases). The CDR3 runs to 12 residues. Per the germline V gene, CDR1 is MNHEY and CDR2 is SVGEGT. Trimming stripped 2 bases from V and 8 bases from J, with 6 bases between. CDR3 loop: CASSYREGELFF. DNA of the CDR3: TGTGCCAGCAGTTACAGGGAGGGGGAGCTGTTTTTT.

The chain has TRBV18 and TRBJ1-2; tentatively, D is TRBD1 (6 bases). V lost 6 bases to trimming and J lost 7 bases, with 18 bases between them. There are 14 residues in the CDR3. Germline CDR1 reads KGHSH; CDR2 reads LQKENI. This chain's CDR3 is CASSPLSGESGYTF. As DNA, the CDR3 is TGTGCCAGCTCCCCCCTGTCAGGGGAGAGTGGCTACACCTTC. Together with reference TRBV18 and TRBJ1-2, the CDR3 gives the full variable domain: NAGVMQNPRHLVRRRGQEARLRCSPMKGHSHVYWYRQLPEEGLKFMVYLQKENIIDESGMPKERFSAEFPKEGPSILRIQQVVRGDSAAYFCASSPLSGESGYTFGSGTRLTVV.

The rearrangement uses TRBV2 and TRBJ2-5, with D perhaps matching TRBD1 (6 bases). From germline, CDR1 is SNHLY and CDR2 FYNNEI. Between the trimmed V and J ends, which lost 7 bases and 4 bases, there was a span of 22 bases. The CDR3 loop spans 16 amino acids. The CDR3 region has the DNA TGTGCCAGCACTGGAACTGGAGCGCCAGGGGTAGAGACCCAGTACTTC. This codes for CASTGTGAPGVETQYF.

Here the CDR3 DNA reads TGTGCCAGCAGCCGGGACAGTCAAGCTAACACCTTC. Its translation is CASSRDSQANTF. The chain combines TRBV3-1 (or the pseudogene TRBV3-2) with TRBJ1-2, with 7 bases lining up with TRBD1. Germline CDR1 and CDR2: LGHDT and YNNKEL (reference sequence). This CDR3 has 12 residues. The V and J ends lost 4 bases and 12 bases, in that order; junction bases with no gene match: 8.

This clone was picked up one time. The chain combines TRBV9 with TRBJ2-3, with 8 bases lining up with TRBD2. In germline, CDR1 is SGDLS, CDR2 YYNGEE. The V and J ends lost 1 base and 5 bases, in that order; junction bases with no gene match: 6. The CDR3 loop spans 15 amino acids. The CDR3 sequence is CASSVLGLAGDTQYF. As DNA, the CDR3 is TGTGCCAGCAGCGTACTAGGGCTAGCGGGAGATACGCAGTATTTT. The whole variable domain, filled in from reference TRBV9 and TRBJ2-3, reads DSGVTQTPKHLITATGQRVTLRCSPRSGDLSVYWYQQSLDQGLQFLIQYYNGEERAKGNILERFSAQQFPDLHSELNLSSLELGDSALYFCASSVLGLAGDTQYFGPGTRLTVL.

V is TRBV29-1 and J is TRBJ1-5; a weak D match, TRBD1 (6 bases). The germline gives CDR1 SQVTM, CDR2 ANQGSEA. The CDR3 is made up of 14 amino acids. V was cut by 7 bases and J by 6 bases, with 19 bases left in between. The CDR3 here is CSASGTTQSQPQHF. In DNA, the CDR3 is TGCAGCGCCTCCGGGACAACCCAGAGTCAGCCCCAGCATTTT. Drawing the rest from reference TRBV29-1 and TRBJ1-5, the complete variable domain is SAVISQKPSRDICQRGTSLTIQCQVDSQVTMMFWYRQQPGQSLTLIATANQGSEATYESGFVIDKFPISRPNLTFSTLTVSNMSPEDSSIYLCSASGTTQSQPQHFGDGTRLSIL.

This rearrangement joins TRBV28 to TRBJ2-7; 7 bases agree with TRBD1. The junction had 8 bases not matched to a gene; V was cut back by 5 bases and J by 7 bases. The CDR3 consists of 13 residues. Per germline, CDR1 MDHEN and CDR2 SYDVKM. For the CDR3, the DNA is TGTGCCAGCAGTCGAGACAGGGTAGAAGAGCAGTACTTC. This translates into CASSRDRVEEQYF.

V gene TRBV5-5 combines with J gene TRBJ1-1; 11 positions agree with TRBD1. The CDR3 runs to 14 residues. J gave up 10 bases and V 4 bases, and 9 bases lay outside the gene matches. The V gene's germline CDR1 is SGHKS and CDR2 YYEKEE (reference sequence). DNA for the CDR3: TGTGCCAGCAGCCCCGGACAGGGGGCAGGAGGAGCTTTCTTT. This sequence encodes CASSPGQGAGGAFF. Full variable domain (rest looked up from reference TRBV5-5 and TRBJ1-1): DAGVTQSPTHLIKTRGQQVTLRCSPISGHKSVSWYQQVLGQGPQFIFQYYEKEERGRGNFPDRFSARQFPNYSSELNVNALLLGDSALYLCASSPGQGAGGAFFGQGTRLTVV.

The chain uses TRBV28 and TRBJ2-5; possible D gene TRBD2, 6 bases. CDR3 length: 16 amino acids. The germline gives CDR1 MDHEN, CDR2 SYDVKM. The V end was cut by 4 bases, the J end by 5 bases, with 20 bases between. Written as DNA, the CDR3 is TGTGCCAGCAGTTACCAGCGGGCCCTTCCCCCTGAGACCCAGTACTTC. Amino acids: CASSYQRALPPETQYF.

The chain carries TRBV30 and TRBJ2-1; tentative D call: TRBD2 (5 bases). V lost 0 bases and J lost 5, with 14 bases in between. The V gene's germline CDR1 is GTSNPN and CDR2 SVGIG (reference sequence). The CDR3 has 15 residues. CDR3 sequence: CAWSVMGYGDNEQFF. CDR3 DNA sequence: TGTGCCTGGAGTGTAATGGGGTACGGGGACAATGAGCAGTTCTTC.

The rearrangement joins TRBV24-1 to TRBJ2-1; weak D call: TRBD2 (7 bases). Germline V lookup: CDR1 KGHDR, CDR2 SFDVKD. V lost 3 bases and J lost 6, with 17 bases in between. CDR3 length: 16 amino acids. The CDR3 nucleotides are TGTGCCACCAGTGATCCCAACAGGGAGGGGTTCAATGAGCAGTTCTTC. This translates into CATSDPNREGFNEQFF.

The count of this clone is one. The V call is TRBV7-9, the J call TRBJ2-1, with 8 bases fitting TRBD2. The germline V gene encodes CDR1 SEHNR and CDR2 FQNEAQ (reference sequence). The CDR3 contains 16 residues. The junction had 9 bases not matched to a gene; V was cut back by 4 bases and J by 4 bases. In DNA, the CDR3 is TGTGCCAGCAGCTGGGGACTAGGGTTGGTGTACAATGAGCAGTTCTTC. Amino acids: CASSWGLGLVYNEQFF.

The V call is TRBV30, the J call TRBJ2-7; 7 positions agree with TRBD1. The CDR3 length is 14 residues. Per germline, CDR1 GTSNPN and CDR2 SVGIG (reference sequence). Trimming removed 0 bases from V and 2 bases from J; junction bases left unmatched: 4. The CDR3, as DNA: TGTGCCTGGAGTGTCCGACAGGGACCCTACGAGCAGTACTTC. Protein product: CAWSVRQGPYEQYF.